This TCR beta chain was obtained from a study of shared clonotypes between healthy human individuals. Findings of the study overall: Investigators collected only blood, and repertoires in tissues likely differ.

Germline CDR1 is MNHEY and CDR2 is SMNVEV (reference sequence). With V trimmed by 5 bases and J by 8 bases, 11 bases remained unmatched. This CDR3 has 16 amino acids. Profiled with immunoSEQ multiplex PCR; TCRdb holds only in-frame clones, not every one. The sample yields over 2 million clones, around 93% seen once. For this clone: Its antigen is unidentified.

This sequence was found in a young man in good health. Some clones in this sample may be carry-over from other donors' samples. Source material: naive CD4+ T cells from PBMCs. Subset described: CD45RA+ positively selected. The chain joins TRBV27 to TRBJ2-2; 10 bases map to TRBD2. Here the CDR3 reads CASSRGLARGGGELFF. DNA for the CDR3: TGTGCCAGCAGTCGGGGACTAGCGCGAGGCGGTGGGGAGCTGTTTTTT.